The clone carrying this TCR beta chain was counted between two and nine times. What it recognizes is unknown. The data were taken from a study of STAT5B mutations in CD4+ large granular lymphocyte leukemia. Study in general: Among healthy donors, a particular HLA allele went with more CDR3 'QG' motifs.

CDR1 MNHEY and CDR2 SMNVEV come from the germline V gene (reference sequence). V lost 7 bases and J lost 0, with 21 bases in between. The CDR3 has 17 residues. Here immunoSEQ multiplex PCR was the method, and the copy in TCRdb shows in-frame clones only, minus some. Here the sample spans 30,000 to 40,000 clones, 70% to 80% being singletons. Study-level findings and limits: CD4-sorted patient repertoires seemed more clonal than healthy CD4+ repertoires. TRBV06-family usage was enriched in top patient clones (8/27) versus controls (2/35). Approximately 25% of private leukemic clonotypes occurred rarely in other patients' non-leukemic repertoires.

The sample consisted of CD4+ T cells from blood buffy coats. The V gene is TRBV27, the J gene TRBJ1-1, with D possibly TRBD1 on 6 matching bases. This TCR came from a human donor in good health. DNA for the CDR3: TGTGCCAGCACCTCAGGGTGGGGGGGCGGGATGAACACTGAAGCTTTCTTT. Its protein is CASTSGWGGGMNTEAFF.